These 15 T cell receptor beta chains were sequenced from one sample in a study of technical replicates of blood from several donors (TCRdb year 2017). To prepare the library, the immunoSEQ multiplex PCR assay was applied. TCRdb obtained this table from immuneACCESS and retained in-frame rearrangements with V and J assigned. These tables miss some clones; where compared with another copy, unresolved V genes account for less than half of the shortfall, and the remainder is unexplained. Across this sample there are just over 80,000 clones, with approximately 96% seen only once. The top ten clonotypes cover about 0.3% of the sample. The sequenced sample consisted of T cells isolated from PBMCs. The origin of the receptors is a human donor in good health.

This clone showed up just once. The chain has TRBV19 and TRBJ1-4; 9 bases align to TRBD1. The V gene's germline CDR1 is LNHDA and CDR2 SQIVND (reference sequence). CDR3 length equals 15 residues. Unmatched junction bases numbered 9, after V lost 7 bases and J lost 6 bases. The CDR3 reads CASTARTGVDEKLFF. DNA for the CDR3: TGTGCCAGTACTGCCCGGACAGGGGTTGATGAAAAACTGTTTTTT. The variable domain in full, completed from reference TRBV19 and TRBJ1-4, reads DGGITQSPKYLFRKEGQNVTLSCEQNLNHDAMYWYRQDPGQGLRLIYYSQIVNDFQKGDIAEGYSVSREKKESFPLTVTSAQKNPTAFYLCASTARTGVDEKLFFGSGTQLSVL.

The V and J genes are TRBV30 and TRBJ2-7, with 7 bases aligning to TRBD2. V dropped 3 bases and J dropped 3; count of bases not matched to a gene: 2. This CDR3 contains 12 residues. Germline CDR1 GTSNPN, CDR2 SVGIG (reference sequence). The CDR3 here is CAWSGTNYEQYF. In DNA form, the CDR3 reads TGTGCCTGGAGCGGGACTAACTACGAGCAGTACTTC.

The V call is TRBV27, the J call TRBJ1-1; D might be TRBD1 (5 bases). Germline V gene lookup returns CDR1 MNHEY and CDR2 SMNVEV (reference sequence). This CDR3 has 13 amino acids. V lost 7 bases to trimming and J lost 1 base, with 10 bases between them. CDR3 bases: TGTGCCAGCAAACTTACAGGGAACACTGAAGCTTTCTTT. This codes for CASKLTGNTEAFF.

The chain combines TRBV28 with TRBJ1-5; 8 bases map to TRBD1. The germline V gene encodes CDR1 MDHEN and CDR2 SYDVKM. The CDR3 spans 12 residues. V lost 5 bases and J lost 6; bases outside the gene matches: 0. The CDR3 coding sequence is TGTGCCAGCAGTGACAGGGGTCAGCCCCAGCATTTT. This translates into CASSDRGQPQHF.

This rearrangement joins TRBV29-1 to TRBJ2-7; 9 nucleotides line up with TRBD2. Germline CDR1 and CDR2: SQVTM and ANQGSEA. This CDR3 is 13 amino acids long. V lost 4 bases to trimming and J lost 1 base; unmatched junction nucleotides: 2. CDR3 sequence (DNA): TGCAGCGTTGCGACTAGCGGATCCTACGAGCAGTACTTC. It specifies CSVATSGSYEQYF.

The chain recombines TRBV10-3 with TRBJ2-7, with 8 bases lining up with TRBD2. Germline-derived CDR1 and CDR2 are ENHRY and SYGVKD. Trimming took 3 bases from V and 5 from J; bases not matched to a gene: 6. The CDR3 contains 14 residues. The CDR3 spells CAISDLAGIDEQYF. CDR3 DNA: TGTGCCATCAGTGATTTAGCGGGAATAGACGAGCAGTACTTC.

V gene TRBV2 combines with J gene TRBJ1-1; 7 bases line up with TRBD1. The CDR3 runs 14 residues. The junction had 5 bases not matched to a gene; V was cut back by 6 bases and J by 1 base. The germline V gene has CDR1 SNHLY and CDR2 FYNNEI. CDR3 DNA sequence: TGTGCCAGCAGGGCAGGGGGAGGGAACACTGAAGCTTTCTTT. Residues: CASRAGGGNTEAFF.

The V and J genes are TRBV5-8 and TRBJ2-1; a possible D gene is TRBD2 (5 bases). V was pared by 2 bases and J by 3 bases, with 12 bases between. CDR3 length: 15 residues. CDR1 is SGHTS and CDR2 is YDEGEE in the germline V gene. The CDR3 is CASSLTGLLYNEQFF. The CDR3 DNA reads TGTGCCAGCAGCTTAACGGGATTACTCTACAATGAGCAGTTCTTC. Together with reference TRBV5-8 and TRBJ2-1, the CDR3 gives the full variable domain: EAGVTQSPTHLIKTRGQQATLRCSPISGHTSVYWYQQALGLGLQFLLWYDEGEERNRGNFPPRFSGRQFPNYSSELNVNALELEDSALYLCASSLTGLLYNEQFFGPGTRLTVL.

Comments on this clone: A read error may produce the germline difference seen at one junction end. The chain carries TRBV7-8 and TRBJ1-1, with 7 nucleotides matching TRBD1. The CDR3 runs to 12 residues. Per germline, CDR1 SGHVS and CDR2 FQNEAQ. CDR3: CASSLNDRVMNF. The CDR3 bases are TGTGCCAGCAGCTTAAACGACAGGGTTATGAATTTT.

The chain has TRBV19 and TRBJ2-7; D gene ambiguous. There are 13 residues in the CDR3. Trimming took 3 bases from V and 2 from J, leaving 8 bases between them. The germline gives CDR1 LNHDA, CDR2 SQIVND (reference sequence). The DNA for the CDR3 is TGTGCCAGTAGTATTGGAGTAACCTACGAGCAGTACTTC. It encodes CASSIGVTYEQYF.

This rearrangement joins TRBV28 to TRBJ2-5; D gene ambiguous. CDR1 and CDR2 from the germline V gene are MDHEN and SYDVKM. The CDR3 consists of 13 residues. V lost 7 bases to trimming and J lost 0 bases, with 9 bases between them. DNA for the CDR3: TGTGCCAGCACGTCCCCGTACCAAGAGACCCAGTACTTC. Amino acid sequence: CASTSPYQETQYF.

This clone was found once. The J gene is TRBJ1-2, the V gene TRBV19; a weak D match, TRBD1 (5 bases). The CDR3 is made up of 12 amino acids. Trimming took off 6 bases at V and 1 base at J, with 6 bases between the two ends. Looked up from germline, CDR1 is LNHDA and CDR2 is SQIVND (reference sequence). In DNA form, the CDR3 reads TGTGCCAGTAGGCAGGGTAACTATGGCTACACCTTC. Translating gives CASRQGNYGYTF.

This clone is a singleton in its sample. This chain connects TRBV2 to TRBJ1-5, with D possibly matching TRBD1 (5 bases). Between the trimmed V and J ends, which lost 2 bases and 0 bases, there was a span of 20 bases. Germline V gene data show CDR1 as SNHLY and CDR2 as FYNNEI. The length of the CDR3 is 19 residues. The CDR3: CASSEPTGPMGGSNQPQHF. CDR3 sequence (DNA): TGTGCCAGCAGTGAACCGACGGGGCCTATGGGGGGTAGCAATCAGCCCCAGCATTTT.

CDR3 residues: CASTQGSEKLFF. The CDR3 DNA is TGTGCCAGCACGCAGGGTTCGGAAAAACTGTTTTTT. This sequence joins TRBV6-6 and TRBJ1-4; possibly TRBD1 for D (5 bases). The germline V gene has CDR1 MNHNY and CDR2 SVGAGI (reference sequence). Between the trimmed V and J ends, which lost 7 bases and 8 bases, there was a span of 11 bases. The CDR3 covers 12 residues.

This chain joins TRBV5-1 and TRBJ2-7; possible D gene TRBD1, 6 bases. The V gene's germline CDR1 is SGHRS and CDR2 YFSETQ. The CDR3 extends over 14 amino acids. V was trimmed by 4 bases and J by 2 bases, leaving 13 bases between them. DNA for the CDR3: TGCGCCAGCAGCGTGACAGGAGTAACCTACGAGCAGTACTTC. Its translation is CASSVTGVTYEQYF.